The 24 T cell receptor delta chains below all came from one sample that was sequenced in a study of Vδ1+ human thymocytes. The template was reverse-transcribed extracted RNA. CDR3 amplicons came from multiplex PCR with pooled V-gene forward and constant-region reverse primers. TCRdb reanalysed the multiplex PCR reads via CATT. The sample holds 80,000 or so delta-chain clones, about 35% seen once. Study observations and caveats: Highly polyclonal TRG and TRD repertoires with Gaussian CDR3 length distributions appeared in thymus.

Their specific antigens are unknown. Specimen: Vdelta1+ gamma-delta thymocytes from the thymus. Subset in this sample: FACS-sorted CD3+ TCRalphabeta- TCRVdelta1+ TCRVdelta2- thymocytes. All receptors derive from a boy younger than two who had congenital heart surgery.

The chain carries TRDV1 and TRDJ1; D remains ambiguous. CDR1 and CDR2 (germline): TSWWSYY, QGS. The CDR3 loop spans 16 amino acids. The V and J ends lost 0 bases and 5 bases respectively, with 16 bases between them. The CDR3 protein is CALGELLCAVGDKLIF. The CDR3, as DNA: TGTGCTCTTGGGGAACTCCTTTGCGCTGTTGGGGATAAACTCATCTTT.

In the case of this clone: One end of the junction fails to match germline, which may point to a read error. This rearrangement joins TRDV1 to TRDJ1; 9 nucleotides align to TRDD3. Germline CDR1 and CDR2: TSWWSYY and QGS. This CDR3 spans 20 amino acids. CDR3 coding DNA: TGTGCTCTTGGGAAACTAGTTTGTTCCTACCCTTGGGGGATAAGCCATAAACTCATCTTT. Protein product: CALGKLVCSYPWGISHKLIF.

This clone was picked up a small number of times. The chain links TRDV1 to TRDJ1; 11 nucleotides align to TRDD3. CDR1 and CDR2 from the germline V gene are TSWWSYY and QGS. The CDR3 sequence is 23 residues long. The V gene end was trimmed by 4 bases and the J gene end by 4 bases; junction bases not matched to a gene: 29. CDR3 amino acids: CALGGLRPSYGAGFTGGYDKLIF. The CDR3 bases are TGTGCTCTTGGGGGACTCCGGCCTTCCTACGGAGCGGGCTTTACTGGGGGATACGATAAACTCATCTTT.

This clone was counted only a few times. The rearrangement joins TRDV1 to TRDJ1, with 7 bases that match TRDD2. V shed 2 bases and J 0 bases; nucleotides not matched to a gene: 9. CDR1 is TSWWSYY, CDR2 QGS, per germline. The CDR3 runs to 17 residues. CDR3 bases: TGTGCTCTTGGGGAAGATTTCCTACGAGAGTACACCGATAAACTCATCTTT. Translation: CALGEDFLREYTDKLIF.

This clone came up a few times. The chain carries TRDV1 and TRDJ1; 9 nucleotides align to TRDD3. CDR3 length: 21 amino acids. CDR1 is TSWWSYY, CDR2 QGS, per germline. Trimming took 1 base from V and 3 from J; bases not matched to a gene: 21. Here the CDR3 DNA reads TGTGCTCTTGGGGAACCCTTTCCGCCCGTACAGGGGATACGAAGGGCCGATAAACTCATCTTT. Protein product: CALGEPFPPVQGIRRADKLIF.

The genes are TRDV1 and TRDJ1; TRDD2 might be the D (5 bases). V was pared by 2 bases and J by 11 bases, with 24 bases between. Germline V gene sequence: CDR1 TSWWSYY, CDR2 QGS. The CDR3 totals 16 residues. The CDR3 loop is CALGEGSLEYSLRLIF. The DNA of the CDR3 is TGTGCTCTTGGGGAAGGTTCCTTGGAATACAGCCTACGGCTCATCTTT.

Note on this clone: The sample carries other DNA sequences with the same CDR3. This chain links TRDV1 with TRDJ2; D gene uncertain. Germline CDR1 TSWWSYY, CDR2 QGS. V was pared by 5 bases and J by 1 base, with 14 bases between. This CDR3 is 16 amino acids long. CDR3 sequence (DNA): TGTGCTCTTGGGCACCGATTGCGGGATTTGACAGCACAACTCTTCTTT. The encoded protein is CALGHRLRDLTAQLFF.

This clone was observed a few times. V and J are TRDV1 and TRDJ1; 12 positions agree with TRDD3. The CDR3 runs 21 residues. After removal of 1 base from V and 2 bases from J, the junction contained 17 bases not matched to a gene. Per the germline V gene, CDR1 is TSWWSYY and CDR2 is QGS. CDR3 amino acids: CALGEPSLLQLGDTRTDKLIF. In DNA, the CDR3 is TGTGCTCTTGGGGAACCATCCCTGCTACAACTGGGGGATACTCGGACCGATAAACTCATCTTT.

The chain employs TRDV1 and TRDJ1; 9 bases align to TRDD3. The CDR3 loop spans 20 amino acids. Trimming took 3 bases from V and 2 from J; bases not matched to a gene: 19. Per germline, CDR1 TSWWSYY and CDR2 QGS. The CDR3 nucleotides read TGTGCTCTTGGGGACCCCCCTGTAAGGGTCGATCTGGGGGATACCGATAAACTCATCTTT. It is translated as CALGDPPVRVDLGDTDKLIF.

This chain uses TRDV1 with TRDJ1; weak D call: TRDD3 (6 bases). Trimming stripped 0 bases from V and 8 bases from J, with 16 bases between. Germline CDR1 reads TSWWSYY; CDR2 reads QGS. This CDR3 comprises 15 residues. The CDR3 loop reads CALGELDRGDLKLIF. Written as DNA, the CDR3 is TGTGCTCTTGGGGAACTGGATCGGGGGGACCTAAAACTCATCTTT.

The chain employs TRDV1 and TRDJ1; TRDD3 aligns across 7 bases. Losses at the gene ends were 5 bases for V and 3 bases for J; bases not matched to a gene: 18. Germline V lookup: CDR1 TSWWSYY, CDR2 QGS. There are 18 residues in the CDR3. The CDR3 sequence: CALGNSPGGDGGADKLIF. CDR3 bases: TGTGCTCTTGGGAACTCACCTGGGGGGGACGGAGGCGCCGATAAACTCATCTTT.

The chain is built from TRDV1 and TRDJ1; 8 positions agree with TRDD2. The CDR3 consists of 16 residues. The ends lost 4 bases at V and 1 base at J; junction bases unmatched: 8. CDR1 is TSWWSYY, CDR2 QGS, per germline. Here the CDR3 reads CALGGLPTKCTDKLIF. CDR3 nucleotide sequence: TGTGCTCTTGGGGGGCTTCCTACCAAATGCACCGATAAACTCATCTTT.

This chain joins TRDV1 and TRDJ1, with a weak D call TRDD3 (5 bases). There are 24 residues in the CDR3. Trimming removed 2 bases from V and 2 bases from J, with 39 bases in between. Germline V lookup: CDR1 TSWWSYY, CDR2 QGS. CDR3 nucleotides: TGTGCTCTTGGGGAAGGTTTTTTTAGGTCTTTGTGGACGGGGGTTGGATCGGAGACCGATAAACTCATCTTT. Amino acids: CALGEGFFRSLWTGVGSETDKLIF.

This rearrangement joins TRDV1 to TRDJ1, with TRDD3 matching over 7 bases. Germline loops: CDR1 TSWWSYY, CDR2 QGS. V shed 0 bases, J shed 0 bases, and the junction held 13 bases outside the gene matches. The CDR3 sequence is 19 residues long. In nucleotides, the CDR3 is TGTGCTCTTGGGGAACTAACAGTCGGGGGATTTTCGTACACCGATAAACTCATCTTT. It yields the protein CALGELTVGGFSYTDKLIF.

Only a few counts were recorded for this clone. A read error may produce the germline difference seen at one junction end. Within the sample, other DNA sequences also encode this same CDR3. This chain connects TRDV1 to TRDJ1; tentatively, D is TRDD2 (7 bases). The CDR3 runs 22 residues. Germline assignment: CDR1 TSWWSYY and CDR2 QGS. This CDR3 is CALGEGFLRIPRTGPYTDKLIF. DNA of the CDR3: TGTGCCCTTGGGGAAGGATTCCTACGAATCCCCCGTACTGGGCCTTACACCGATAAACTCATCTTT.

This clone turned up a few times. V and J are TRDV2 and TRDJ1; TRDD3 matches 7 bases. The CDR3 contains 16 residues. V trimming: 3 bases; J trimming: 2 bases; junction bases outside the gene matches: 11. The V gene's germline CDR1 is GEAIGNYY and CDR2 EKD. CDR3 coding DNA: TGTGCCTGTGACCCGCCTACTGGGGAGGGAACCGATAAACTCATCTTT. Translating it yields CACDPPTGEGTDKLIF.

This rearrangement joins TRDV1 to TRDJ1, with a weak D call TRDD2 (6 bases). This CDR3 is built from 15 residues. The V end lost 1 base, the J end lost 7 bases, and 16 bases lay between the germline ends. Germline V gives CDR1 TSWWSYY, CDR2 QGS. In DNA form, the CDR3 reads TGTGCTCTTGGGGAACCTTCCTCCTGTAAAGGTAAACTCATCTTT. It yields the protein CALGEPSSCKGKLIF.

The chain is built from TRDV1 and TRDJ1; TRDD3 aligns across 10 bases. The trim removed 2 bases at V and 5 bases at J, leaving 14 bases unmatched. Germline V gene data show CDR1 as TSWWSYY and CDR2 as QGS. The CDR3 totals 18 residues. This CDR3 is CALGETLDWGIRGDKLIF. As DNA, the CDR3 is TGTGCTCTTGGGGAAACCCTCGACTGGGGGATTCGGGGGGATAAACTCATCTTT.

As concerns this clone: Other DNA sequences in this sample translate to the same CDR3. The J gene is TRDJ1, the V gene TRDV1, with D unresolved. In germline, CDR1 is TSWWSYY, CDR2 QGS. The CDR3 length is 21 residues. Trimming pared 5 bases from V and 0 bases from J, leaving 31 bases between. The DNA of the CDR3 is TGTGCTCTTGGGAAGGGTACCATCTACGTCCGTACACCCGTGTACACCGATAAACTCATCTTT. This sequence encodes CALGKGTIYVRTPVYTDKLIF.

This clone has only a few counts. The chain joins TRDV1 to TRDJ1; TRDD3 matches 9 bases. Germline CDR1 reads TSWWSYY; CDR2 reads QGS. The CDR3 runs to 18 residues. V lost 0 bases to trimming and J lost 6 bases; unmatched junction nucleotides: 14. The CDR3 coding sequence is TGTGCTCTTGGGGAACTGGACCGAATACTGGGGGAACGACATAAACTCATCTTT. Translating it yields CALGELDRILGERHKLIF.

The genes are TRDV1 and TRDJ1; D is unresolved. Per the germline V gene, CDR1 is TSWWSYY and CDR2 is QGS. Trimming took off 2 bases at V and 0 bases at J, with 25 bases between the two ends. CDR3 length equals 20 residues. CDR3 amino acids: CALGESDVPVYQRYTDKLIF. The CDR3 DNA follows: TGTGCTCTTGGGGAATCGGACGTGCCCGTATACCAACGGTACACCGATAAACTCATCTTT.

V and J are TRDV1 and TRDJ1, with 13 bases that match TRDD3. V lost 5 bases to trimming and J lost 1 base; unmatched junction nucleotides: 22. The CDR3 runs 22 residues. Germline V gives CDR1 TSWWSYY, CDR2 QGS. The CDR3 DNA reads as TGTGCTCTTGGGAAGGGCTACCCTAGTACTGGGGGATACGCGGCGCGCACCGATAAACTCATCTTT. It encodes CALGKGYPSTGGYAARTDKLIF.

This clone was seen only a few times. The chain links TRDV1 to TRDJ1; a possible D gene is TRDD3 (6 bases). The CDR3 contains 18 residues. The germline V and J ends were trimmed by 3 bases and 0 bases, with 20 bases remaining between them. Germline loops: CDR1 TSWWSYY, CDR2 QGS. CDR3 in DNA: TGTGCTCTTGGGGACCTTTCGCGGCTGGGGAGAAACACCGATAAACTCATCTTT. Its translation: CALGDLSRLGRNTDKLIF.

The chain employs TRDV1 and TRDJ1, with 9 bases aligning to TRDD2. The V gene end was trimmed by 6 bases and the J gene end by 0 bases; junction bases not matched to a gene: 14. The germline V gene has CDR1 TSWWSYY and CDR2 QGS. The CDR3 length is 18 residues. CDR3 protein: CALGTGLPTTSHTDKLIF. Written as DNA, the CDR3 is TGTGCTCTTGGTACCGGCCTTCCTACTACCTCCCACACCGATAAACTCATCTTT.